The rows below give T cell receptor beta chains drawn from one sample of a study of T-cell reconstitution after alpha-beta-depleted transplantation in children. TCRdb reanalysed the PCR reads using MiXCR and keeps one entry per CDR3 protein. The table has about 260,000 distinct CDR3 sequences, 6.5% to 9% seen once. The starting material was PBMCs, mostly from graft donor cells, obtained 180 days after TCRalphabeta/CD19-depleted stem cell transplant. The source is a male patient under 18 who had a stem cell transplant for acute lymphoblastic leukemia, so the T cells may come from the graft donor. Both conserved end residues are part of each CDR3. D genes are given only for firm matches. Expanded clones get a size class; other rows say once, few or many, or leave the size out.

TGTGCCAGCAGTTACTCGTCGTCCTTGAACACTGAAGCTTTCTTT,CASSYSSSLNTEAFF,-,TRBV6-5,many,TRBJ1-1
TGTGCCAGCAGTTACTCGGTTAGCGGGGCTTACGAGCAGTACTTC,CASSYSVSGAYEQYF,TRBD2,TRBV6-5,many,TRBJ2-7
TGTGCCAGCAGCTTAGCGGGCGTTTGGACGGCTAGCGGACAAGAGACCCAGTACTTC,CASSLAGVWTASGQETQYF,TRBD2,TRBV7-8,many,TRBJ2-5
TGCAGTGCTCAGACGACAGGCGCTATTTATACGCAGTATTTT,CSAQTTGAIYTQYF,-,TRBV20-1,many,TRBJ2-3
TGTGCCAGCAGCTCACAGGGGAGTTCCTACGAGCAGTACTTC,CASSSQGSSYEQYF,TRBD1,TRBV7-3,many,TRBJ2-7
TGCAGTGCTAGACAGGGGCGCAATCAGCCCCAGCATTTT,CSARQGRNQPQHF,-,TRBV20-1,many,TRBJ1-5
TGTGCCAGCAGCGCGGTAGGGGCGGTTGACTATGGCTACACCTTC,CASSAVGAVDYGYTF,-,TRBV5-5,many,TRBJ1-2
TGTGCCAGCAGCTCTTCGCCGGGACATAACACTGAAGCTTTCTTT,CASSSSPGHNTEAFF,-,TRBV7-9,many,TRBJ1-1
TGTGCCAGCAGCAAAATTCGTGGGGGATGGAGCAATCAGCCCCAGCATTTT,CASSKIRGGWSNQPQHF,-,TRBV21-1,many,TRBJ1-5
TGTGCCAGCAGCCCCATAACAGGGGACGGGAGAGCTTTCTTT,CASSPITGDGRAFF,TRBD1,TRBV9,-,TRBJ1-1
TGTGCCAGCACCGACTCAGAGGGGGAATTAAAGCAGCCCCAGCATTTT,CASTDSEGELKQPQHF,-,TRBV6-1,few,TRBJ1-5
TGTGCCACCAGTGATTCGCGACTAGCGGGCCTTCGAAGCTCCTACAATGAGCAGTTCTTC,CATSDSRLAGLRSSYNEQFF,TRBD2,TRBV24-1,many,TRBJ2-1
TGTGCCGCTTCAGGAGGGGGACCCTACGAGCAGTACTTC,CAASGGGPYEQYF,-,TRBV19,-,TRBJ2-7
TGTGCCAGCAGAAGGGGTGACTATGGCTACACCTTC,CASRRGDYGYTF,-,TRBV12-3/TRBV12-4,many,TRBJ1-2
TGTGCCAGCAGTCTTTTGGGACTCTACGAGCAGTACTTC,CASSLLGLYEQYF,-,TRBV2,few,TRBJ2-7
TGCGCCAGCAGCCCGGCATGGGGGGCGACTTACAATGAGCAGTTCTTC,CASSPAWGATYNEQFF,-,TRBV5-1,few,TRBJ2-1
TGTGCCAGCAGTTACGGGACTATCCAAGAGACCCAGTACTTC,CASSYGTIQETQYF,TRBD2,TRBV6-2/TRBV6-3,many,TRBJ2-5
TGTGCCAGCAGCCTGTCCGGGGGGGGGCTGAACACCTTC,CASSLSGGGLNTF,-,TRBV12-3/TRBV12-4,many,TRBJ1-2
TGTGCCAGCAGTCACCTCCAGACTAGCGGGGGTTCCAATGAGCAGTTCTTC,CASSHLQTSGGSNEQFF,TRBD2,TRBV27,few,TRBJ2-1
TGCGCCAGCAGCAATGGAGGGGGCCCCCTAAATGAGCAGTTCTTC,CASSNGGGPLNEQFF,-,TRBV5-1,many,TRBJ2-1
TGTGCCAGCAGCTTGGCGCCGGGAGGGCCGGAGACCCAGTACTTC,CASSLAPGGPETQYF,TRBD2,TRBV5-6,many,TRBJ2-5
TGTGCCAGCAGCTTAGGGACTAGCGAGATCTTCCAAGAGACCCAGTACTTC,CASSLGTSEIFQETQYF,TRBD2,TRBV5-8,many,TRBJ2-5
TGCAGCGTTGGGGTCAATGGCTACACCTTC,CSVGVNGYTF,-,TRBV29-1,many,TRBJ1-2
TGTGCCAGCAGGAAGGGCTGCGCCGGGGAGCTGTTTTTT,CASRKGCAGELFF,-,TRBV21-1,many,TRBJ2-2
TGCAGCGTGTCTCTTCCGGCTGAGTGGCAAGAGACCCAGTACTTC,CSVSLPAEWQETQYF,-,TRBV29-1,many,TRBJ2-5
TGTGCCAGCAGCGCAGGCCTGGGGGGTGGCTACACCTTC,CASSAGLGGGYTF,-,TRBV4-2,many,TRBJ1-2
TGTGCCAGCAGCGTAGCTTTGGGTCTACAGGGTCTCTACAATGAGCAGTTCTTC,CASSVALGLQGLYNEQFF,-,TRBV9,many,TRBJ2-1
TGTGCCAGCAGTTTCATGTCCCGAACCACAGATACGCAGTATTTT,CASSFMSRTTDTQYF,-,TRBV27,many,TRBJ2-3
TGTGCCAGCAGTGAAGCGTGGGGACAGGGCTATGGCTACACCTTC,CASSEAWGQGYGYTF,TRBD1,TRBV6-1,many,TRBJ1-2
TGTGCCGCCTCACGGGACCCCAGGGATCGGCCCCAGCATTTT,CAASRDPRDRPQHF,-,TRBV10-3,many,TRBJ1-5
TGTGCCAGCAGCCGACAGAAGGCGTTAGGTGCCAACGTCCTGACTTTC,CASSRQKALGANVLTF,-,TRBV13,many,TRBJ2-6
TGTGCCAGTAGTCCGGGACAGTCCCTAGCCAAAAACATTCAGTACTTC,CASSPGQSLAKNIQYF,TRBD1,TRBV19,-,TRBJ2-4
TGCGCCAGCAGCCAACTCGGGGATAACACTGAAGCTTTCTTT,CASSQLGDNTEAFF,-,TRBV4-3,many,TRBJ1-1
TGCAGTGCTAGAGATTGGAGGGTATCTGGGGCCAACGTCCTGACTTTC,CSARDWRVSGANVLTF,-,TRBV20-1,many,TRBJ2-6
TGTGCCAGCTATCACCGTCTAGCGGATCCCACAGATACGCAGTATTTT,CASYHRLADPTDTQYF,-,TRBV21-1,many,TRBJ2-3
TGTGCCAGCAGTGAAGGATGGCGAACTATTCTCTACGAGCAGTACTTC,CASSEGWRTILYEQYF,-,TRBV6-1,-,TRBJ2-7
TGTGCCAGCAGCCTAGGCTTGGGAACAGGGAAGGTCTATGGCTACACCTTC,CASSLGLGTGKVYGYTF,-,TRBV27,many,TRBJ1-2
TGTGCCAGTAGTATAGCGGGGACAGGGGGAGACGGGGAGCTGTTTTTT,CASSIAGTGGDGELFF,TRBD1,TRBV19,-,TRBJ2-2
TGCAGCGTTGTCGCTCGCACGACCTACGAGCAGTACTTC,CSVVARTTYEQYF,-,TRBV29-1,many,TRBJ2-7
TGTGCCAGCAGCTTCACCGGGGAGCTGTTTTTT,CASSFTGELFF,-,TRBV7-2,many,TRBJ2-2
TGTGCCAGCAGCTTACGGCGGGGGGGCGGTGGGGCCAACGTCCTGACTTTC,CASSLRRGGGGANVLTF,TRBD2,TRBV7-2,few,TRBJ2-6
TGCGCCAGCAGTCAATGGTTTCGCGGAATTGCCTACGAGCAGTACTTC,CASSQWFRGIAYEQYF,-,TRBV23-1,many,TRBJ2-7
TGTGCCAGCAGCTTATTGTCGGGACAGCGATTCTGGGGGGGCGAGCAGTACTTC,CASSLLSGQRFWGGEQYF,-,TRBV11-2,-,TRBJ2-7
TGTGCCAGCAGCTTAGGAGACAAGGGGTATGGCTACACCTTC,CASSLGDKGYGYTF,-,TRBV7-8,many,TRBJ1-2
TGTGCCAGCAGTTTTGGGTTAGGGGCAGGATCAAGGGAGACCCAGTACTTC,CASSFGLGAGSRETQYF,-,TRBV12-3/TRBV12-4,many,TRBJ2-5
TGCGCCAGCAGCCCCGGGCGGGTTGATTCACCCCTCCACTTT,CASSPGRVDSPLHF,-,TRBV5-1,many,TRBJ1-6
TGTGCCAGCAGCCCGGGACAGGGGGCAGATACGCAGTATTTT,CASSPGQGADTQYF,TRBD1,TRBV7-9,many,TRBJ2-3
TGTGCCAGCAGCGAACGGTCCAGAGGAACCGGGGAGCTGTTTTTT,CASSERSRGTGELFF,-,TRBV11-2,many,TRBJ2-2
TGTGCCAGTGTGCAGGGGGACAGCTCAACCGGGGAGCTGTTTTTT,CASVQGDSSTGELFF,TRBD1,TRBV6-1,many,TRBJ2-2
TGTGCCAGCAGCCGTGGCCAGGGACTAACCATCTACGAGCAGTACTTC,CASSRGQGLTIYEQYF,TRBD2,TRBV7-2,many,TRBJ2-7
TGTGCCAGCAGCCCACGGGACAGACGGACTGGGACCCAGTACTTC,CASSPRDRRTGTQYF,TRBD1,TRBV7-9,many,TRBJ2-5
TGCGCCAGCAGCGGCTTTGGGACAGGGATCTACGAGCAGTACTTC,CASSGFGTGIYEQYF,TRBD1,TRBV5-1,many,TRBJ2-7
TGTGCCAGCAGTGAGAAGTACGAGCAGTACTTC,CASSEKYEQYF,-,TRBV25-1,many,TRBJ2-7
TGTGCCAGCAGCTTTGGGTTTAACCCGACCTACGAGCAGTACTTC,CASSFGFNPTYEQYF,-,TRBV7-9,many,TRBJ2-7
TGCAGCGCAGGACAGATCTCCTACGAGCAGTACTTC,CSAGQISYEQYF,-,TRBV29-1,many,TRBJ2-7
TGTGCCAGCAGTTACGGGCAGCTCAATCAGCCCCAGCATTTT,CASSYGQLNQPQHF,-,TRBV6-2/TRBV6-3,medium-sized,TRBJ1-5
TGTGCCAGCATCGGGACCGCACAAGGCACAGATACGCAGTATTTT,CASIGTAQGTDTQYF,-,TRBV28,-,TRBJ2-3
TGTGCCAGCAGGGGACAGCCGAACACCGGGGAGCTGTTTTTT,CASRGQPNTGELFF,TRBD1,TRBV6-2/TRBV6-3,many,TRBJ2-2
TGTGCCAGCAGTGAAGCTCAGGAGCGGACTAGCACAGATACGCAGTATTTT,CASSEAQERTSTDTQYF,-,TRBV6-1,many,TRBJ2-3